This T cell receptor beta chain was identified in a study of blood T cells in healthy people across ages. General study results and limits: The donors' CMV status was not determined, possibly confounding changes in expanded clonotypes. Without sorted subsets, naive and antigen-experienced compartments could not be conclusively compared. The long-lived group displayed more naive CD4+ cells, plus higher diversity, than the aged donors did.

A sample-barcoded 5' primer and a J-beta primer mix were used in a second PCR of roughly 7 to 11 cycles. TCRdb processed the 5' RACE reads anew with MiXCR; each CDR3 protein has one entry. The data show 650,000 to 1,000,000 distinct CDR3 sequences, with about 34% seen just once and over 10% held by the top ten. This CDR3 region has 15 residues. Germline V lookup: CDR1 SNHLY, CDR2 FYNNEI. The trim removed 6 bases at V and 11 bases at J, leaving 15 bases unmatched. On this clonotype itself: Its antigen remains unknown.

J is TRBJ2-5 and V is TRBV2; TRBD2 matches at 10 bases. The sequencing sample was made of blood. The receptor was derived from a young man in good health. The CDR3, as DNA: TGTGCCAGCAGGAGGACTAGCGGAATACAAAATGAGCAGTACTTC. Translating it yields CASRRTSGIQNEQYF.